Listed here are 31 T cell receptor beta chains from one sample, sequenced in a study of blood T cell repertoires in COVID-19. Measured with immunoSEQ multiplex PCR; TCRdb has only the in-frame clones, and not every one. The sample has under 200,000 clones; more than 75% are singletons. Input material: peripheral blood. These receptors all stem from a woman in her seventies with COVID-19, enrolled during active disease.

The chain has TRBV2 and TRBJ1-6, with D uncertain. Trimming removed 7 bases from V and 6 bases from J, with 22 bases in between. This CDR3 has 17 residues. CDR1 is SNHLY, CDR2 FYNNEI, per germline. The CDR3 here is CASTDPLLAELNSPLHF. CDR3 bases: TGTGCCAGCACTGACCCCCTTCTCGCGGAACTTAATTCACCCCTCCACTTT. The full variable domain, its missing parts supplied by reference TRBV2 and TRBJ1-6, is EPEVTQTPSHQVTQMGQEVILRCVPISNHLYFYWYRQILGQKVEFLVSFYNNEISEKSEIFDDQFSVERPDGSNFTLKIRSTKLEDSAMYFCASTDPLLAELNSPLHFGNGTRLTVT.

This chain links TRBV9 with TRBJ2-7, with D possibly being TRBD2 (6 bases). Trimming removed 0 bases from V and 0 bases from J, with 10 bases in between. The CDR3 is 15 residues long. In germline, CDR1 is SGDLS, CDR2 YYNGEE. The CDR3 protein is CASSVAGTDSYEQYF. The CDR3 DNA reads as TGTGCCAGCAGCGTAGCAGGGACTGACTCCTACGAGCAGTACTTC.

This chain connects TRBV5-6 to TRBJ2-3; 9 bases are shared with TRBD2. CDR1 is SGHDT, CDR2 YYEEEE, per germline. J gave up 1 base and V 0 bases, and 3 bases lay outside the gene matches. This CDR3 spans 16 amino acids. The CDR3 spells CASSLAGTSRTDTQYF. The CDR3 nucleotides are TGTGCCAGCAGCTTGGCCGGGACTAGCCGCACAGATACGCAGTATTTT.

This clone came up once. The chain recombines TRBV19 with TRBJ1-5; TRBD1 aligns across 8 bases. Trimming took 4 bases from V and 6 from J; bases not matched to a gene: 8. The CDR3 covers 15 residues. Germline CDR1 reads LNHDA; CDR2 reads SQIVND (reference sequence). The CDR3 sequence: CASSRRTGLTQPQHF. CDR3 DNA: TGTGCCAGTAGTAGGCGGACAGGGCTCACTCAGCCCCAGCATTTT.

The rearrangement joins TRBV7-9 to TRBJ1-2; perhaps TRBD1 as D (6 bases). With 5 bases removed from V and 0 bases from J, the gap between germline ends came to 10 bases. Germline CDR1 SEHNR, CDR2 FQNEAQ (reference sequence). CDR3 size: 14 residues. The CDR3 spells CASSAQGSNYGYTF. CDR3 coding DNA: TGTGCCAGCAGCGCACAGGGTTCTAACTATGGCTACACCTTC.

This clone was seen once. This rearrangement joins TRBV30 to TRBJ1-2, with TRBD1 identical over 7 bases. Germline CDR1 is GTSNPN and CDR2 is SVGIG (reference sequence). With V trimmed by 8 bases and J by 8 bases, 14 bases remained unmatched. The CDR3 is made up of 13 amino acids. The CDR3 sequence: CAGPDTGVRGYTF. DNA of the CDR3: TGTGCCGGCCCGGATACAGGGGTTCGGGGCTACACCTTC.

The chain joins TRBV13 to TRBJ1-6, with D perhaps TRBD1 (5 bases). CDR1 and CDR2 from the germline V gene are PRHDT and FYEKMQ (reference sequence). The CDR3 is 14 amino acids. Trimming stripped 1 base from V and 9 bases from J, with 10 bases between. CDR3 in amino acids: CASSLERGGSPLHF. DNA of the CDR3: TGTGCCAGCAGCTTAGAGCGGGGGGGTTCACCCCTCCACTTT. Variable domain in full (rest from reference TRBV13 and TRBJ1-6): AAGVIQSPRHLIKEKRETATLKCYPIPRHDTVYWYQQGPGQDPQFLISFYEKMQSDKGSIPDRFSAQQFSDYHSELNMSSLELGDSALYFCASSLERGGSPLHFGNGTRLTVT.

The rearrangement joins TRBV7-2 to TRBJ2-5; 7 nucleotides align to TRBD2. The CDR3 spans 14 residues. Germline V gives CDR1 SGHTA, CDR2 FQGNSA. Trimming removed 5 bases from V and 5 bases from J; junction bases left unmatched: 8. As DNA, the CDR3 is TGTGCCAGCAGCCTGCCGGGGGGAGGGGAGACCCAGTACTTC. Protein sequence: CASSLPGGGETQYF.

This chain uses TRBV6-5 with TRBJ1-1; 8 bases line up with TRBD1. This CDR3 has 15 amino acids. Unmatched junction bases numbered 10, after V lost 7 bases and J lost 3 bases. Germline V gives CDR1 MNHEY, CDR2 SVGAGI. This CDR3 reads CASILPTGGDTEAFF. The CDR3 coding sequence is TGTGCCAGCATCCTCCCAACAGGGGGGGACACTGAAGCTTTCTTT.

The genes are TRBV7-3 and TRBJ2-1; D is possibly TRBD2 (5 bases). Germline assignment: CDR1 SGHTA and CDR2 FQGTGA. V was pared by 5 bases and J by 2 bases, with 16 bases between. The CDR3 is made up of 16 amino acids. DNA of the CDR3: TGTGCCAGCAGCCTCGAGGTCGGGGTGGCCTACAATGAGCAGTTCTTC. As protein: CASSLEVGVAYNEQFF.

This chain connects TRBV6-6 to TRBJ2-1, with D possibly being TRBD1 (5 bases). The CDR3 totals 12 residues. In germline, CDR1 is MNHNY, CDR2 SVGAGI (reference sequence). V was trimmed by 6 bases and J by 7 bases, leaving 10 bases between them. CDR3 bases: TGTGCCAGCAGACTGACAGTTAATGAGCAGTTCTTC. It is translated as CASRLTVNEQFF.

The chain joins TRBV24-1 to TRBJ2-1; 7 positions agree with TRBD1. This CDR3 region has 16 residues. The V gene's germline CDR1 is KGHDR and CDR2 SFDVKD. Trimming at V came to 9 bases and at J to 3 bases, leaving 13 bases not matched to a gene. The CDR3 sequence is CATGNSQGILYNEQFF. In DNA, the CDR3 is TGTGCCACCGGGAACTCACAGGGGATCCTCTACAATGAGCAGTTCTTC.

Here the CDR3 DNA reads TGTGCCAGCAGCTTAAGGGACAGGAGGGGCACTGAAGCTTTCTTT. Translated, it gives CASSLRDRRGTEAFF. This chain connects TRBV5-6 to TRBJ1-1, with 8 bases aligning to TRBD1. CDR1 and CDR2 from the germline V gene are SGHDT and YYEEEE. This CDR3 has 15 residues. The junction had 7 bases not matched to a gene; V was cut back by 2 bases and J by 4 bases.

J is TRBJ2-3 and V is TRBV30, with D uncertain. Germline lookup yields CDR1 GTSNPN and CDR2 SVGIG (reference sequence). This CDR3 is built from 13 residues. Trimming removed 1 base at V and 6 bases at J, with 11 bases between. In DNA form, the CDR3 reads TGTGCCTGGAGTGAACGGGTATTGGATACGCAGTATTTT. Translation gives CAWSERVLDTQYF.

In this sample, this clone turned up once. CDR3 region: CASSPGVVGSPLHF. The CDR3 region has the DNA TGTGCCAGTAGCCCAGGGGTCGTGGGTTCACCCCTCCACTTT. The gene calls are TRBV19 and TRBJ1-6; TRBD1 is a possible D gene (6 bases). Trimming pared 6 bases from V and 9 bases from J, leaving 15 bases between. This CDR3 comprises 14 residues. Germline V gives CDR1 LNHDA, CDR2 SQIVND (reference sequence).

This chain uses TRBV5-6 with TRBJ2-5; D perhaps matches TRBD1 (7 bases). V gave up 4 bases and J gave up 2 bases, with 18 bases separating them. In germline, CDR1 is SGHDT, CDR2 YYEEEE. CDR3 length: 16 residues. CDR3 residues: CASSNWGDRFQETQYF. The DNA for the CDR3 is TGTGCCAGCAGCAATTGGGGGGACAGATTTCAAGAGACCCAGTACTTC.

J is TRBJ2-7 and V is TRBV6-5, with TRBD1 as a possible D gene (5 bases). The CDR3 is 15 residues long. Trimming took off 0 bases at V and 5 bases at J, with 14 bases between the two ends. Germline lookup yields CDR1 MNHEY and CDR2 SVGAGI. The CDR3 DNA follows: TGTGCCAGCAGTTACTCGTCCGGCAGGGCCAACGAGCAGTACTTC. Translated: CASSYSSGRANEQYF.

The rearrangement joins TRBV27 to TRBJ1-4, with TRBD1 matching over 8 bases. CDR1 MNHEY and CDR2 SMNVEV come from the germline V gene (reference sequence). This CDR3 comprises 15 residues. J lost 7 bases, V lost 2 bases, and 6 bases had no gene match. CDR3 in amino acids: CASSLGDRGIEKLFF. Here the CDR3 DNA reads TGTGCCAGCAGTTTAGGAGACAGGGGTATTGAAAAACTGTTTTTT. Full variable domain (missing parts from reference TRBV27 and TRBJ1-4): EAQVTQNPRYLITVTGKKLTVTCSQNMNHEYMSWYRQDPGLGLRQIYYSMNVEVTDKGDVPEGYKVSRKEKRNFPLILESPSPNQTSLYFCASSLGDRGIEKLFFGSGTQLSVL.

The rearrangement uses TRBV4-2 and TRBJ1-1; 9 nucleotides line up with TRBD1. This CDR3 has 16 amino acids. V lost 2 bases to trimming and J lost 1 base; unmatched junction nucleotides: 5. Looked up from germline, CDR1 is LGHNA and CDR2 is YNFKEQ. CDR3 sequence: CASSQPRTGENTEAFF. The CDR3 coding sequence is TGTGCCAGCAGCCAACCAAGGACAGGGGAGAACACTGAAGCTTTCTTT.

This clone has just a few counts. This rearrangement joins TRBV6-2 or TRBV6-3 to TRBJ1-1; 7 nucleotides agree with TRBD1. This CDR3 is built from 14 residues. Per germline, CDR1 MNHEY and CDR2 SVGEGT. J was trimmed by 0 bases and V by 2 bases; bases with no gene match: 0. CDR3 DNA sequence: TGTGCCAGCAGTTACAGGGGGCTGAACACTGAAGCTTTCTTT. This sequence encodes CASSYRGLNTEAFF.

The rearrangement joins TRBV2 to TRBJ2-2; TRBD1 matches at 9 bases. V dropped 8 bases and J dropped 4; count of bases not matched to a gene: 5. The CDR3 spans 14 residues. Germline CDR1 SNHLY, CDR2 FYNNEI. CDR3 DNA: TGTGCCAGCCACGGACAGGGGTCCACCGGGGAGCTGTTTTTT. It specifies CASHGQGSTGELFF.

As concerns this clone: An end of the junction differs from the germline gene, which may be a read error. The chain couples TRBV6-1 to TRBJ1-5; no definite D call. This CDR3 is built from 14 residues. Per the germline V gene, CDR1 is MNHNS and CDR2 is SASEGT. The CDR3: CASSEAGGRQPQHF. The CDR3 bases are TGTGCCAGCAGCGAAGCCGGAGGTCGGCAGCCCCAGCATTTT.

The V and J genes are TRBV6-6 and TRBJ1-5; D remains unclear. Between the trimmed V and J ends, which lost 7 bases and 1 base, there was a span of 8 bases. This CDR3 region has 13 residues. Germline loops: CDR1 MNHNY, CDR2 SVGAGI (reference sequence). The DNA of the CDR3 is TGTGCCAGCAAGGGAGAGAGCAATCAGCCCCAGCATTTT. It yields the protein CASKGESNQPQHF.

The J gene is TRBJ2-1, the V gene TRBV11-3; TRBD1 agrees at 11 bases. CDR1 and CDR2 (germline): SGHNT, YENEEA. This CDR3 region has 15 residues. The ends lost 1 base at V and 10 bases at J; junction bases unmatched: 6. CDR3 DNA sequence: TGTGCCAGCAGCTTAGGTGGGACAGGGGGAGAAGAGCAGTTCTTC. Residues: CASSLGGTGGEEQFF.

This clone was counted a single time. V gene TRBV20-1 combines with J gene TRBJ2-5, with D possibly matching TRBD2 (7 bases). The CDR3 extends over 16 amino acids. V gave up 3 bases and J gave up 5 bases, with 22 bases separating them. The germline V gene encodes CDR1 DFQATT and CDR2 SNEGSKA (reference sequence). CDR3: CSASLTHRGAWETQYF. CDR3 nucleotide sequence: TGCAGTGCTAGTTTAACCCACCGGGGGGCCTGGGAGACCCAGTACTTC.

J is TRBJ2-7 and V is TRBV15; D may be TRBD1 (5 bases). The CDR3 totals 13 residues. V dropped 1 base and J dropped 3 bases, with 7 bases sitting between them. Looked up from germline, CDR1 is LNHNV and CDR2 is YYDKDF (reference sequence). The DNA of the CDR3 is TGTGCCACCAGCAGAGGGACACACTACGAGCAGTACTTC. This translates into CATSRGTHYEQYF.

This sequence joins TRBV6-5 and TRBJ2-7, with D possibly matching TRBD2 (7 bases). The CDR3 extends over 15 amino acids. Trimming took off 6 bases at V and 2 bases at J, with 17 bases between the two ends. The germline gives CDR1 MNHEY, CDR2 SVGAGI. CDR3 residues: CASSLQRGAPYEQYF. CDR3 DNA: TGTGCCAGCAGCTTACAACGGGGGGCCCCCTACGAGCAGTACTTC.

This chain connects TRBV27 to TRBJ1-4; D unclear. The V and J ends lost 6 bases and 10 bases respectively, with 18 bases between them. Germline V gives CDR1 MNHEY, CDR2 SMNVEV (reference sequence). The CDR3 loop spans 14 amino acids. The CDR3 loop reads CASRPTVFEGKLFF. The CDR3 DNA reads TGTGCCAGCAGACCCACGGTTTTCGAGGGAAAACTGTTTTTT.

The V and J genes are TRBV18 and TRBJ2-5; the D is unclear. Germline V CDR1 and CDR2: KGHSH, LQKENI. This CDR3 is 13 amino acids long. V was cut by 3 bases and J by 7 bases, with 12 bases left in between. CDR3 in amino acids: CASSPSSRGTQYF. For the CDR3, the DNA is TGTGCCAGCTCACCGTCTAGTCGCGGGACCCAGTACTTC.

The chain is built from TRBV5-1 and TRBJ1-6, with D maybe TRBD1 (6 bases). The V and J ends lost 1 base and 7 bases respectively, with 9 bases between them. CDR1 is SGHRS and CDR2 is YFSETQ in the germline V gene. The CDR3 has 14 amino acids. The CDR3 region has the DNA TGCGCCAGCAGCTTGCAGGGGACGAATTCACCCCTCCACTTT. Encoded protein: CASSLQGTNSPLHF. Full variable domain (rest looked up from reference TRBV5-1 and TRBJ1-6): KAGVTQTPRYLIKTRGQQVTLSCSPISGHRSVSWYQQTPGQGLQFLFEYFSETQRNKGNFPGRFSGRQFSNSRSEMNVSTLELGDSALYLCASSLQGTNSPLHFGNGTRLTVT.

The rearrangement uses TRBV2 and TRBJ1-2, with unresolved D. The CDR3 loop spans 13 amino acids. Germline values: CDR1 SNHLY, CDR2 FYNNEI. Trimming took off 7 bases at V and 4 bases at J, with 13 bases between the two ends. CDR3 DNA: TGTGCCAGCAAAGCCGGGAGTCCCTATGGCTACACCTTC. Translation gives CASKAGSPYGYTF.